A selection of T cell receptor beta chains follows, all from one sample in a study of human T cells and chemical hapten exposure. TCRdb called the RACE reads again in MiXCR, with one record for every CDR3 protein. The profile shows 300,000 to 450,000 distinct CDR3 sequences, 5.5% of them singletons. The source was whole blood, collected in connection with sensitization to the hapten diphenylcyclopropenone (DPC). Receptor source: a woman aged 18-35 years with alopecia areata. Some clones in this sample may be carry-over from other donors' samples. The CDR3 runs from the conserved cysteine through the conserved F or W. The D gene is left open where the match is weak. Clone size, where shown, is once, few, many, or a class for clones that have expanded.

D: -
J: TRBJ2-7
V: TRBV3-1
size: many
CDR3: CASSLEPGYEQYF
DNA: TGTGCCAGCAGCCTAGAACCGGGGTACGAGCAGTACTTC

D: TRBD1
J: TRBJ1-1
V: TRBV7-2
size: many
CDR3: CASSHADRAGTEAFF
DNA: TGTGCCAGCAGCCACGCGGACAGGGCTGGGACTGAAGCTTTCTTT

D: -
J: TRBJ2-2
V: TRBV7-2
size: -
CDR3: CASSPVGLYTGELFF
DNA: TGTGCCAGCAGCCCCGTCGGGCTCTACACCGGGGAGCTGTTTTTT

D: -
J: TRBJ1-4
V: TRBV7-9
size: -
CDR3: CASSLVEGGEKLFF
DNA: TGTGCCAGCAGCTTAGTTGAGGGAGGCGAAAAACTGTTTTTT

D: -
J: TRBJ1-4
V: TRBV6-2/TRBV6-3
size: many
CDR3: CAAGLGEKLFF
DNA: TGTGCCGCGGGACTTGGGGAAAAACTGTTTTTT

D: -
J: TRBJ2-7
V: TRBV7-9
size: few
CDR3: CASSLDSSGSSYEQYF
DNA: TGTGCCAGCAGCTTAGACTCTTCTGGGTCTTCCTACGAGCAGTACTTC

D: -
J: TRBJ2-2
V: TRBV13
size: -
CDR3: CASSPWVSKPNTGELFF
DNA: TGTGCCAGCAGCCCTTGGGTCTCGAAGCCTAACACCGGGGAGCTGTTTTTT

D: -
J: TRBJ2-1
V: TRBV3-1
size: -
CDR3: CASSQDPVLGSNEQFF
DNA: TGTGCCAGCAGCCAAGATCCTGTGCTAGGGTCTAATGAGCAGTTCTTC

D: -
J: TRBJ2-1
V: TRBV5-1
size: many
CDR3: CASSSRPGEQFF
DNA: TGCGCCAGCAGCTCCCGCCCGGGTGAGCAGTTCTTC

D: -
J: TRBJ1-1
V: TRBV28
size: few
CDR3: CASYYPGGREAFF
DNA: TGTGCGAGTTACTACCCTGGGGGCAGGGAAGCTTTCTTT

D: TRBD2
J: TRBJ2-3
V: TRBV3-1
size: many
CDR3: CASSQGTSNVDTQYF
DNA: TGTGCCAGCAGCCAAGGGACTAGCAACGTGGATACGCAGTATTTT

D: TRBD2
J: TRBJ2-3
V: TRBV6-1
size: few
CDR3: CASRTPRGLAGGILDTQYF
DNA: TGTGCCAGCAGGACGCCTCGGGGGCTAGCGGGGGGCATCCTAGATACGCAGTATTTT

D: -
J: TRBJ1-5
V: TRBV6-5
size: few
CDR3: CASRTRGWEGNQPQHF
DNA: TGTGCCAGCAGAACTAGGGGGTGGGAGGGCAATCAGCCCCAGCATTTT

D: -
J: TRBJ2-7
V: TRBV4-1
size: many
CDR3: CASSQDFRGAEQYF
DNA: TGCGCCAGCAGCCAAGATTTTCGGGGGGCCGAGCAGTACTTC

D: TRBD1
J: TRBJ1-1
V: TRBV6-1
size: many
CDR3: CASSEGGTGSSEAFF
DNA: TGTGCCAGCAGTGAAGGCGGGACAGGGAGTTCTGAAGCTTTCTTT

D: TRBD2
J: TRBJ2-5
V: TRBV19
size: -
CDR3: CASSLGPRRGGQETQYF
DNA: TGTGCCAGTAGCCTCGGGCCCAGGCGGGGGGGCCAAGAGACCCAGTACTTC

D: -
J: TRBJ1-5
V: TRBV12-3/TRBV12-4
size: -
CDR3: CASSLARQANQPQHF
DNA: TGTGCCAGCAGTTTAGCGCGACAGGCCAATCAGCCCCAGCATTTT

D: -
J: TRBJ2-1
V: TRBV4-1
size: many
CDR3: CASRGGDPSSYNEQFF
DNA: TGCGCCAGCCGGGGTGGAGACCCGAGCTCCTACAATGAGCAGTTCTTC

D: -
J: TRBJ1-5
V: TRBV29-1
size: many
CDR3: CSEMTDSDQPQHF
DNA: TGCAGCGAAATGACAGACAGCGATCAGCCCCAGCATTTT

D: TRBD1
J: TRBJ1-4
V: TRBV6-5
size: many
CDR3: CASRPLSQGAEKLFF
DNA: TGTGCCAGCAGGCCTCTATCACAGGGGGCGGAAAAACTGTTTTTT

D: -
J: TRBJ1-1
V: TRBV20-1
size: many
CDR3: CSARVQPNTEAFF
DNA: TGCAGTGCTAGGGTACAGCCGAACACTGAAGCTTTCTTT

D: TRBD2
J: TRBJ2-7
V: TRBV6-5
size: few
CDR3: CASSRTSGGYRRYEQYF
DNA: TGTGCCAGCAGTCGGACTAGCGGGGGCTACCGCCGGTACGAGCAGTACTTC

D: -
J: TRBJ2-2
V: TRBV7-2
size: -
CDR3: CASSLGTATTSTGELFF
DNA: TGTGCCAGCAGCTTAGGGACAGCCACCACTAGCACCGGGGAGCTGTTTTTT

D: -
J: TRBJ1-1
V: TRBV6-5
size: many
CDR3: CASSRTDMPEAFF
DNA: TGTGCCAGCAGTCGGACAGACATGCCTGAAGCTTTCTTT

D: -
J: TRBJ1-2
V: TRBV18
size: few
CDR3: CASSLDDSNYGYTF
DNA: TGTGCCAGCTCGCTCGACGACAGTAACTATGGCTACACCTTC

D: TRBD2
J: TRBJ2-1
V: TRBV5-1
size: -
CDR3: CASSLELAGGRNEQFF
DNA: TGCGCCAGCAGCTTGGAACTAGCGGGGGGGCGCAATGAGCAGTTCTTC

D: -
J: TRBJ2-1
V: TRBV7-9
size: many
CDR3: CASSPRTGSNEQFF
DNA: TGTGCCAGCAGCCCCCGGACCGGATCCAATGAGCAGTTCTTC

D: -
J: TRBJ1-1
V: TRBV10-3
size: few
CDR3: CAISDREGAEAFF
DNA: TGTGCCATCAGTGATCGAGAGGGGGCTGAAGCTTTCTTT

D: -
J: TRBJ1-5
V: TRBV12-3/TRBV12-4
size: -
CDR3: CASSLRAAGHQPQHF
DNA: TGTGCCAGCAGTTTAAGGGCAGCGGGACATCAGCCCCAGCATTTT

D: -
J: TRBJ2-3
V: TRBV6-5
size: -
CDR3: CASSPDREDTQYF
DNA: TGTGCCAGCAGTCCGGACCGGGAGGATACGCAGTATTTT

D: TRBD1
J: TRBJ1-5
V: TRBV4-1
size: few
CDR3: CASSQVAQGVGQPQHF
DNA: TGCGCCAGCAGCCAAGTCGCACAGGGGGTAGGACAGCCCCAGCATTTT

D: -
J: TRBJ2-3
V: TRBV4-3
size: -
CDR3: CASSRDARDTRYF
DNA: TGCGCCAGCAGCCGGGATGCCAGAGATACGCGGTATTTT

D: -
J: TRBJ1-6
V: TRBV7-2
size: many
CDR3: CASSLRSPGLHSPLHF
DNA: TGTGCCAGCAGCTTAAGAAGTCCTGGCTTGCATTCACCCCTCCACTTT

D: -
J: TRBJ2-3
V: TRBV14
size: -
CDR3: CASSQDRDLKADTQYF
DNA: TGTGCCAGCAGCCAAGATAGGGACTTGAAAGCAGATACGCAGTATTTT

D: TRBD1
J: TRBJ1-5
V: TRBV28
size: -
CDR3: CASSLSLGQFNQPQHF
DNA: TGTGCCAGCAGTTTATCCCTGGGACAGTTCAATCAGCCCCAGCATTTT

D: -
J: TRBJ2-7
V: TRBV6-6
size: many
CDR3: CASSYTRGEQYF
DNA: TGTGCCAGCAGTTATACTCGGGGCGAGCAGTACTTC

D: -
J: TRBJ2-5
V: TRBV19
size: few
CDR3: CAARPSGPQETQYF
DNA: TGTGCCGCTCGCCCGTCCGGACCCCAAGAGACCCAGTACTTC

D: TRBD1
J: TRBJ1-2
V: TRBV18
size: -
CDR3: CASSERQGALSLGYTF
DNA: TGTGCCAGCTCAGAACGACAGGGAGCCCTCTCTCTCGGCTACACCTTC

D: -
J: TRBJ1-1
V: TRBV20-1
size: few
CDR3: CSAPIRTVNTEAFF
DNA: TGCAGTGCTCCAATCCGGACAGTGAACACTGAAGCTTTCTTT

D: -
J: TRBJ1-5
V: TRBV15
size: -
CDR3: CATSRGGQVFYSNQPQHF
DNA: TGTGCCACCAGCAGAGGAGGGCAGGTATTCTATAGCAATCAGCCCCAGCATTTT

D: TRBD1
J: TRBJ1-1
V: TRBV4-3
size: few
CDR3: CASSQYGQGTGEAFF
DNA: TGCGCCAGCAGCCAATACGGACAGGGGACCGGAGAAGCTTTCTTT

D: -
J: TRBJ2-1
V: TRBV7-3
size: -
CDR3: CASSPARGPGHEQFF
DNA: TGTGCCAGCAGCCCCGCGCGGGGGCCGGGCCATGAGCAGTTCTTC

D: -
J: TRBJ1-2
V: TRBV29-1
size: many
CDR3: CSVADSESYGYTF
DNA: TGCAGCGTGGCGGACAGTGAAAGCTATGGCTACACCTTC

D: -
J: TRBJ2-3
V: TRBV15
size: -
CDR3: CATSRRDWADTQYF
DNA: TGTGCCACCAGCAGAAGGGATTGGGCAGATACGCAGTATTTT

D: -
J: TRBJ1-4
V: TRBV4-3
size: many
CDR3: CASSQGNGLGEKLFF
DNA: TGCGCCAGCAGCCAAGGAAATGGACTTGGTGAAAAACTGTTTTTT

D: -
J: TRBJ2-5
V: TRBV7-2
size: few
CDR3: CASSLAAYIQETQYF
DNA: TGTGCCAGCAGCTTAGCGGCTTACATCCAAGAGACCCAGTACTTC

D: TRBD1
J: TRBJ1-1
V: TRBV5-6
size: few
CDR3: CASSFYRGWSGTEAFF
DNA: TGTGCCAGCAGTTTCTACAGGGGGTGGAGCGGCACTGAAGCTTTCTTT

D: -
J: TRBJ2-3
V: TRBV6-5
size: -
CDR3: CASSYRVLTDTQYF
DNA: TGTGCCAGCAGTTATCGGGTGCTCACAGATACGCAGTATTTT

D: -
J: TRBJ2-3
V: TRBV20-1
size: many
CDR3: CSAASQEVTQYF
DNA: TGCAGTGCGGCCAGCCAGGAGGTTACGCAGTATTTT

D: -
J: TRBJ1-2
V: TRBV7-2
size: -
CDR3: CASSLEVSNYGYTF
DNA: TGTGCCAGCAGCTTAGAGGTCAGCAACTATGGCTACACCTTC

D: -
J: TRBJ1-1
V: TRBV5-4
size: many
CDR3: CASSRGTVRDTEAFF
DNA: TGTGCCAGCAGCCGAGGGACGGTAAGAGACACTGAAGCTTTCTTT

D: -
J: TRBJ1-1
V: TRBV4-1
size: many
CDR3: CASSQDVVGREWYTEAFF
DNA: TGCGCCAGCAGCCAAGATGTAGTAGGCAGGGAGTGGTACACTGAAGCTTTCTTT

D: -
J: TRBJ1-5
V: TRBV7-2
size: many
CDR3: CASSLAGGFRNQPQHF
DNA: TGTGCCAGCAGCTTAGCTGGGGGTTTCAGGAATCAGCCCCAGCATTTT

D: TRBD2
J: TRBJ2-1
V: TRBV12-3/TRBV12-4
size: few
CDR3: CASSGGLAGGPSGSYNEQFF
DNA: TGTGCCAGCAGTGGAGGGCTAGCGGGGGGGCCGTCAGGCTCCTACAATGAGCAGTTCTTC

D: TRBD1
J: TRBJ2-5
V: TRBV7-2
size: -
CDR3: CASSLEDRGQETQYF
DNA: TGTGCCAGCAGCTTAGAGGACAGGGGCCAAGAGACCCAGTACTTC